This TCR beta chain was recorded in a study of T cell changes during pregnancy in multiple sclerosis. This CDR3 comprises 16 residues. CDR1 is MNHNY, CDR2 SVGAGI, per germline (reference sequence). V trimming: 6 bases; J trimming: 5 bases; junction bases outside the gene matches: 7. Some clones are missing from TCRdb's copy, which holds only in-frame ones; the method was immunoSEQ multiplex PCR. The table shows some 130,000 clones, with 90% to 96% occurring only once. This TCR was recovered from a female donor with multiple sclerosis, enrolled in a pregnancy study. V and J are TRBV6-6 and TRBJ2-2, with 12 nucleotides matching TRBD2. The material was peripheral blood, obtained after pregnancy. CDR3 bases: TGTGCCAGCAGCCGTACCGGGACTAGCGGGACCGGGGAGCTGTTTTTT. It specifies CASSRTGTSGTGELFF.